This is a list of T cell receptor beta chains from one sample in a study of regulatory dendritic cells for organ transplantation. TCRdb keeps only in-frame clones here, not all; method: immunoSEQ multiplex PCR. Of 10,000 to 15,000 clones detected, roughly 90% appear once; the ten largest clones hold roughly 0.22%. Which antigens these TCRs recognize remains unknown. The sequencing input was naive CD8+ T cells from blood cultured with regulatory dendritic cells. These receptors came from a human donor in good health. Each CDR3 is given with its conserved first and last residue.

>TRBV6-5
CASSWASTYGYTF
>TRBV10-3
CAISESRGGRRTEAFF
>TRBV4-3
CASSQGTGVGTEAFF
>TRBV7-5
CARSLWGAGYEQYF
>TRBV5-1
CASSLAASGRVITGELFF
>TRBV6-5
CASSYSRGTEAFF
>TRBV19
CASSPGTGGSYEQYF
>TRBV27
CASSSGQGGTGELFF
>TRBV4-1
CASSHDRDRGTPLHF
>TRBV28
CASSFMGQGRWNEQFF
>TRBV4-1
CASSRASRTSGGNEQFF
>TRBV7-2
CASSLAARAGVDTQYF
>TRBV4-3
CASSHTGALNTEAFF
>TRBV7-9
CASSLDGTSGGAIDTQYF
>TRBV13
CASSPRGRSRDTQYF
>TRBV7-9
CASSSTRTGEETQYF
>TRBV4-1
CASSHRTSGRASYNEQFF
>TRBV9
CASSFGGGNYGYTF
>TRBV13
CASSPPQGRTHTDTQYF
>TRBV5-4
CASSLGDPGVTEAFF
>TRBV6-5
CASSYSAAGFEAFF
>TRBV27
CASSPRGRSTDTQYF
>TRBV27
CASSWEPAGESGYTF
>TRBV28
CASSLTANTEAFF
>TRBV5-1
CASSLMASGGSTDTQYF
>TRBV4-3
CASSQDWQSNQPQHF
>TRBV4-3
CASSHVGIGNTIYF
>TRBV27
CASSSSWAGVYGYTF
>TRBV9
CASSVGRGTGTTEQFF
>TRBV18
CASSSSVGGNQETQYF
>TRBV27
CASRPTGLGEKLFF
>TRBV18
CASSKEETSYGYTF
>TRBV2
CASHPGTYNSPLHF
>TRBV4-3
CASSQDWALYGYTF
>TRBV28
CASSLGGLAYEQYF
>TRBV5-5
CASSFRSHSEQYF
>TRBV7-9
CASSPMDRADYGYTF
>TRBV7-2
CASRTDYEQYF
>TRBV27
CASSQTGGGGALFF
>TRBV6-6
CATTGQGHTEAFF
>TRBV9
CASQKGTGRSGNTIYF
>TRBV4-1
CASSQDSGLGYTF
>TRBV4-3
CASSQLTGGDQPQHF
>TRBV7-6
CASSSLTGTAISYEQYF
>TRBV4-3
CASSHRNEQYF
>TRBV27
CASSLSGTDYNSPLHF
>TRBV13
CASKQKGQGVSNEKLFF
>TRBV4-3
CASSQELTSQNYEQYF
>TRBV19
CASIGQAYPYEQYF
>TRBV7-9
CASSLSGDTQYF
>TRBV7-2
CASSPLSEGRPYEQYF
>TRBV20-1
CSGLGASEQFF
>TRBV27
CASEGGGGGSSYNEQFF
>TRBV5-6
CASSLAGDSNTGELFF
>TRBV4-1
CASGARHEQYF
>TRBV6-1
CASSEAGTGSFGEQYF
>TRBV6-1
CASSERTGVLGEAFF
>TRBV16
CASSQGNEQFF
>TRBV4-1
CASSPQSTFGRQGAFF